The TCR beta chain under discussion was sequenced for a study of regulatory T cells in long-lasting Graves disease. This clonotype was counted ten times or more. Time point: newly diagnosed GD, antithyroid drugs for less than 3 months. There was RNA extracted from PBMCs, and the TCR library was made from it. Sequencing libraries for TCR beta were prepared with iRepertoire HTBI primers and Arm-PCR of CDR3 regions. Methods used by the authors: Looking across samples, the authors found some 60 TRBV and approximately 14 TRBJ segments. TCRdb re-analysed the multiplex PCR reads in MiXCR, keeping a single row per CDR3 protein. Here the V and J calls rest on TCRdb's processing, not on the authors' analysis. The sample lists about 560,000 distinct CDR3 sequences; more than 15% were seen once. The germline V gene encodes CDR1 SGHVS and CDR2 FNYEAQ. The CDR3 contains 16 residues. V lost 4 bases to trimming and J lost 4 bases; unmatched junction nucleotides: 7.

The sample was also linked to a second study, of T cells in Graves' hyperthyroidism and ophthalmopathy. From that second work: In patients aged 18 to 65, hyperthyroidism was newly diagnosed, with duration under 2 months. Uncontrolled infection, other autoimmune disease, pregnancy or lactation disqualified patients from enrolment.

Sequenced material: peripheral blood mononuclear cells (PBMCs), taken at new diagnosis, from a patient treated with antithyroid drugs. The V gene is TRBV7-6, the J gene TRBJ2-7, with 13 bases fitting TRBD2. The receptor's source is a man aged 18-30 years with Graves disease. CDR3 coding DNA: TGTGCCAGCAGCTCCACTGCGGGACTAGCGGGATACGAGCAGTACTTC. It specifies CASSSTAGLAGYEQYF.